The 23 T cell receptor beta chains below all came from one sample that was sequenced in a study of OX40 agonist ivuxolimab in advanced cancers. The table came from immunoSEQ multiplex PCR; TCRdb's copy has only in-frame clones and leaves some out. The sample includes some 54,000 clones, roughly 81% of them seen just once. Sequences were derived from CD4+ or CD8+ T cells sorted from blood, sampled in a trial of the OX40 agonist ivuxolimab. Every receptor here comes from an adult with an advanced solid tumor such as melanoma, head and neck, liver or kidney cancer.

The chain uses TRBV11-3 and TRBJ1-1; no firm D call. The CDR3 is made up of 13 amino acids. The V gene lost 0 bases and the J gene lost 6 bases, with 8 bases spanning the gap. Looked up from germline, CDR1 is SGHNT and CDR2 is YENEEA. The DNA for the CDR3 is TGTGCCAGCAGCTTAGATCGTTGGGCTGAAGCTTTCTTT. This codes for CASSLDRWAEAFF. The variable domain in full, with the rest retrieved from reference TRBV11-3 and TRBJ1-1, is EAGVVQSPRYKIIEKKQPVAFWCNPISGHNTLYWYLQNLGQGPELLIRYENEEAVDDSQLPKDRFSAERLKGVDSTLKIQPAELGDSAVYLCASSLDRWAEAFFGQGTRLTVV.

This CDR3 is CASTLLEGGAPSPLHF. The CDR3 nucleotides are TGTGCCAGCACCCTCCTGGAGGGGGGCGCGCCTTCACCCCTCCACTTT. V usage is TRBV27 and J usage is TRBJ1-6; maybe TRBD1 (6 bases). The CDR3 sequence is 16 residues long. With 7 bases removed from V and 9 bases from J, the gap between germline ends came to 22 bases. CDR1 and CDR2 (germline): MNHEY, SMNVEV (reference sequence).

This clone has only a few counts. The CDR3 DNA sequence: TGCGCCAGCAGCCAAGATGGGGCAGGAAGAGCTTTCTTT. This translates into CASSQDGAGRAFF. The rearrangement uses TRBV4-3 and TRBJ1-1; tentatively, D is TRBD1 (5 bases). This CDR3 is 13 amino acids long. The germline V and J ends were trimmed by 0 bases and 10 bases, with 12 bases remaining between them. Germline lookup yields CDR1 LGHNA and CDR2 YSLEER.

This clone was counted between two and nine times. The genes are TRBV5-8 and TRBJ1-5; TRBD1 matches at 8 bases. The CDR3 spans 16 residues. Trimming took 5 bases from V and 8 from J; bases not matched to a gene: 15. CDR1 and CDR2 from the germline V gene are SGHTS and YDEGEE. Here the CDR3 DNA reads TGTGCCAGCAGTCCGGCAGGGGGCAGGGGGCAAAAGCCCCAGCATTTT. Translation gives CASSPAGGRGQKPQHF.

This rearrangement joins TRBV5-6 to TRBJ2-5; D is undetermined. Germline V gives CDR1 SGHDT, CDR2 YYEEEE. The V and J ends lost 0 bases and 1 base respectively, with 4 bases between them. The CDR3 has 13 amino acids. The CDR3 region is CASSLDFQETQYF. Written as DNA, the CDR3 is TGTGCCAGCAGCTTGGACTTCCAAGAGACCCAGTACTTC.

This chain joins TRBV5-6 and TRBJ1-5, with D possibly matching TRBD1 (5 bases). Germline CDR1 SGHDT, CDR2 YYEEEE. Trimming removed 4 bases at V and 4 bases at J, with 12 bases between. CDR3 length: 14 residues. The CDR3 nucleotides are TGTGCCAGCAGCGCGGGACGTATGAATCAGCCCCAGCATTTT. It codes for CASSAGRMNQPQHF.

The sample holds one count of this clone. The chain uses TRBV28 and TRBJ1-1; unclear D gene. Germline CDR1 is MDHEN and CDR2 is SYDVKM. V shed 7 bases and J shed 1 base, with 10 bases lying between them. The CDR3 covers 13 residues. CDR3 amino acids: CASTYQQNTEAFF. The CDR3, as DNA: TGTGCCAGCACCTACCAGCAGAACACTGAAGCTTTCTTT. Supplemented by reference TRBV28 and TRBJ1-1, the full variable domain reads DVKVTQSSRYLVKRTGEKVFLECVQDMDHENMFWYRQDPGLGLRLIYFSYDVKMKEKGDIPEGYSVSREKKERFSLILESASTNQTSMYLCASTYQQNTEAFFGQGTRLTVV.

The chain recombines TRBV10-3 with TRBJ2-3; 7 bases fit TRBD2. The ends lost 9 bases at V and 0 bases at J; junction bases unmatched: 6. This CDR3 is built from 14 residues. Per germline, CDR1 ENHRY and CDR2 SYGVKD. The CDR3 DNA sequence: TGTGCCATTGCGGGAGATGCTAGCACAGATACGCAGTATTTT. Translating gives CAIAGDASTDTQYF.

The CDR3 protein is CASSLVGFGAGVSGRQETQYF. The CDR3 DNA follows: TGTGCCAGCAGCTTAGTCGGTTTCGGAGCGGGAGTGTCGGGTCGTCAAGAGACCCAGTACTTC. V and J are TRBV7-6 and TRBJ2-5; TRBD2 agrees at 8 bases. Germline CDR1 and CDR2: SGHVS and FNYEAQ. V was pared by 1 base and J by 2 bases, with 21 bases of the junction left unmatched. The CDR3 contains 21 residues.

The chain has TRBV11-2 and TRBJ2-5; D gene uncertain. The CDR3 covers 14 residues. Trimming took 3 bases from V and 1 from J, leaving 9 bases between them. Germline V gives CDR1 SGHAT, CDR2 FQNNGV. CDR3: CASSFWRRQETQYF. CDR3 nucleotide sequence: TGTGCCAGCAGCTTCTGGCGACGCCAAGAGACCCAGTACTTC.

The CDR3: CASSKESGSFGNEQFF. The CDR3 DNA sequence: TGTGCCAGTAGTAAGGAGAGCGGGAGCTTCGGCAATGAGCAGTTCTTC. The chain combines TRBV19 with TRBJ2-1, with 8 positions matching TRBD2. Germline trimming cut 4 bases from V and 6 bases from J; bases unmatched to any gene: 11. Germline V gene sequence: CDR1 LNHDA, CDR2 SQIVND (reference sequence). The CDR3 is made up of 16 amino acids. The full variable domain, completed using reference TRBV19 and TRBJ2-1, is DGGITQSPKYLFRKEGQNVTLSCEQNLNHDAMYWYRQDPGQGLRLIYYSQIVNDFQKGDIAEGYSVSREKKESFPLTVTSAQKNPTAFYLCASSKESGSFGNEQFFGPGTRLTVL.

The V and J genes are TRBV2 and TRBJ2-7, with D tentatively TRBD1 or TRBD2 (5 bases each). CDR3 length: 12 amino acids. In germline, CDR1 is SNHLY, CDR2 FYNNEI. Trimming removed 4 bases at V and 6 bases at J, with 10 bases between. CDR3 region: CASSVIGAEQYF. CDR3 coding DNA: TGTGCCAGCAGTGTGATCGGGGCCGAGCAGTACTTC.

V gene TRBV29-1 combines with J gene TRBJ1-1; TRBD1 is a possible D gene (5 bases). V was clipped by 0 bases and J by 4 bases, with 9 bases between them. CDR1 SQVTM and CDR2 ANQGSEA come from the germline V gene. This CDR3 is built from 13 residues. For the CDR3, the DNA is TGCAGCGTTGAAGATCGCAGGGCCACTGAAGCTTTCTTT. The encoded protein is CSVEDRRATEAFF.

The rearrangement uses TRBV12-5 and TRBJ2-3; D is perhaps TRBD1 (7 bases). The ends were cut back, 3 bases at V and 0 bases at J, with 13 bases in the middle. The CDR3 loop spans 16 amino acids. Looked up from germline, CDR1 is LGHNT and CDR2 is FRNRAP. Written as DNA, the CDR3 is TGTGCTAGTGGTTTCTCGACAGGGACTAGCACAGATACGCAGTATTTT. As protein: CASGFSTGTSTDTQYF.

The V and J genes are TRBV28 and TRBJ2-3, with TRBD2 matching 10 bases. Germline loops: CDR1 MDHEN, CDR2 SYDVKM. With V trimmed by 9 bases and J by 1 base, 13 bases remained unmatched. This CDR3 has 17 residues. This CDR3 is CASKLAGELWGTDTQYF. The CDR3 nucleotides read TGTGCCAGTAAGCTAGCGGGAGAGTTGTGGGGCACAGATACGCAGTATTTT. The complete variable domain, with remaining parts taken from reference TRBV28 and TRBJ2-3, reads DVKVTQSSRYLVKRTGEKVFLECVQDMDHENMFWYRQDPGLGLRLIYFSYDVKMKEKGDIPEGYSVSREKKERFSLILESASTNQTSMYLCASKLAGELWGTDTQYFGPGTRLTVL.

This sequence joins TRBV19 and TRBJ1-1; D perhaps matches TRBD1 (5 bases). CDR1 is LNHDA, CDR2 SQIVND, per germline (reference sequence). CDR3 size: 13 residues. Trimming took off 4 bases at V and 1 base at J, with 7 bases between the two ends. CDR3 coding DNA: TGTGCCAGTAGTACCCAGGGGAACACTGAAGCTTTCTTT. Its translation is CASSTQGNTEAFF.

There are a few counts of this clone. V gene TRBV5-1 combines with J gene TRBJ2-3; TRBD2 might be the D (6 bases). V was shortened by 1 base and J by 5 bases, with 8 bases between the two germline ends. Germline V gene data show CDR1 as SGHRS and CDR2 as YFSETQ. CDR3 length: 13 amino acids. The CDR3 DNA follows: TGCGCCAGCAGCTTGTGGGGAGGAGATACGCAGTATTTT. Its translation is CASSLWGGDTQYF.

The rearrangement joins TRBV7-2 to TRBJ2-3; D not certain. Germline CDR1 SGHTA, CDR2 FQGNSA. The CDR3 is 13 amino acids. The germline V and J ends were trimmed by 5 bases and 3 bases, with 9 bases remaining between them. The CDR3 sequence is CASSPRRTDTQYF. Here the CDR3 DNA reads TGTGCCAGCAGCCCCCGAAGGACAGATACGCAGTATTTT.

The V gene is TRBV7-2, the J gene TRBJ2-2; 8 bases map to TRBD2. The CDR3 runs to 16 residues. CDR1 and CDR2 from the germline V gene are SGHTA and FQGNSA. V trimming: 4 bases; J trimming: 7 bases; junction bases outside the gene matches: 11. CDR3: CASSSQSGSGNGELFF. DNA of the CDR3: TGTGCCAGCAGCTCCCAAAGCGGGAGTGGGAACGGGGAGCTGTTTTTT.

V usage is TRBV7-2 and J usage is TRBJ1-5; no firm D call. Germline assignment: CDR1 SGHTA and CDR2 FQGNSA. Trimming took 1 base from V and 4 from J, leaving 11 bases between them. This CDR3 has 15 amino acids. The DNA of the CDR3 is TGTGCCAGCAGCTTAGTAACGGAGGGAAATCAGCCCCAGCATTTT. This translates into CASSLVTEGNQPQHF.

The V call is TRBV6-4, the J call TRBJ1-1, with D unresolved. CDR1 is MRHNA and CDR2 is SNTAGT in the germline V gene. The CDR3 runs to 13 residues. Trimming removed 6 bases from V and 3 bases from J, with 11 bases in between. In DNA, the CDR3 is TGTGCCAGCAGGAGTTGGGCCGACACTGAAGCTTTCTTT. Translating it yields CASRSWADTEAFF.

This clone was seen a single time. The chain has TRBV4-3 and TRBJ1-1; D uncertain. The CDR3 runs 14 residues. CDR1 LGHNA and CDR2 YSLEER come from the germline V gene. V shed 3 bases and J shed 0 bases, with 8 bases lying between them. Here the CDR3 DNA reads TGCGCCAGCAGCCAGACGTCCTTGAACACTGAAGCTTTCTTT. It specifies CASSQTSLNTEAFF.

In its sample, this clone was seen a few times. This chain connects TRBV9 to TRBJ2-3; TRBD2 matches 8 bases. With V trimmed by 3 bases and J by 4 bases, 7 bases remained unmatched. The CDR3 spans 15 residues. The germline V gene has CDR1 SGDLS and CDR2 YYNGEE. CDR3 protein: CASSANSGASDTQYF. The CDR3 DNA follows: TGTGCCAGCAGCGCTAATAGCGGGGCGTCAGATACGCAGTATTTT.